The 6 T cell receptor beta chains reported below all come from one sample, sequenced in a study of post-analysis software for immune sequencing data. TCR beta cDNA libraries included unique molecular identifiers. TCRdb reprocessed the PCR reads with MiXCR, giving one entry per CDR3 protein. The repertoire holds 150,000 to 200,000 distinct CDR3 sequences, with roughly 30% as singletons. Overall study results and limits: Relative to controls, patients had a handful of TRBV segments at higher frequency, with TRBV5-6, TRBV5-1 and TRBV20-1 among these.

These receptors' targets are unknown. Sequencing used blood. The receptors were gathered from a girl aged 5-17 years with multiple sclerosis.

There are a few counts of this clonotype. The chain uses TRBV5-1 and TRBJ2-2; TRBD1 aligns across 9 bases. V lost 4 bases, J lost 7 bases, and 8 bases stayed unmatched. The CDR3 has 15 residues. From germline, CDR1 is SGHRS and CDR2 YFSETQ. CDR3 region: CASSGVTGGIGELFF. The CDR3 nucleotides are TGCGCCAGCAGCGGCGTCACAGGGGGCATCGGGGAGCTGTTTTTT.

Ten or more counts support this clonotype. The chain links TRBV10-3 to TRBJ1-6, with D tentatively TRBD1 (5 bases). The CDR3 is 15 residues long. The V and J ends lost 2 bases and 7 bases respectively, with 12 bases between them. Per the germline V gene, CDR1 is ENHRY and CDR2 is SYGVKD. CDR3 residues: CAISEAGSSNSPLHF. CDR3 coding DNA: TGTGCCATCAGTGAGGCAGGGAGCTCAAATTCACCCCTCCACTTT.

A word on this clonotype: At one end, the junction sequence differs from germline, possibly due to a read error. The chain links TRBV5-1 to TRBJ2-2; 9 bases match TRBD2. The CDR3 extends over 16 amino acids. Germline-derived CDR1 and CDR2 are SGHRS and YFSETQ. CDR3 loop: CASSLGTSVNTGERFF. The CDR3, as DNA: TGCGCCAGCAGCTTGGGGACTAGCGTGAACACCGGGGAGCGGTTTTTT.

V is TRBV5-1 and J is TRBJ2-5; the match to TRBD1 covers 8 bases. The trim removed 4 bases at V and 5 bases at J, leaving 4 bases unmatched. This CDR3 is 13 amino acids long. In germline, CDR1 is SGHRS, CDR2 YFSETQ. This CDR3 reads CASSGTGMETQYF. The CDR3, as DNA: TGCGCCAGCAGCGGGACAGGTATGGAGACCCAGTACTTC.

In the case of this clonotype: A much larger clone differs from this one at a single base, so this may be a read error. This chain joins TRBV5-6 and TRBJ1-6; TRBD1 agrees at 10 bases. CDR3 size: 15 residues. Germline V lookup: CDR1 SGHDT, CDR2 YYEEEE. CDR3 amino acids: CASGPGTGARSPRHF. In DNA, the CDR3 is TGTGCCAGCGGACCCGGGACAGGGGCGCGGTCACCCCGCCACTTT.

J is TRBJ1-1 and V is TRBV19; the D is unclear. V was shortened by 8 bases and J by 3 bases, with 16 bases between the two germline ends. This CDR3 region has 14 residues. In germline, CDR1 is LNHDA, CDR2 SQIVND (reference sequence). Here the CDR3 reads CASLPAFRYTEAFF. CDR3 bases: TGTGCCAGTCTTCCCGCATTTAGATACACTGAAGCTTTCTTT.